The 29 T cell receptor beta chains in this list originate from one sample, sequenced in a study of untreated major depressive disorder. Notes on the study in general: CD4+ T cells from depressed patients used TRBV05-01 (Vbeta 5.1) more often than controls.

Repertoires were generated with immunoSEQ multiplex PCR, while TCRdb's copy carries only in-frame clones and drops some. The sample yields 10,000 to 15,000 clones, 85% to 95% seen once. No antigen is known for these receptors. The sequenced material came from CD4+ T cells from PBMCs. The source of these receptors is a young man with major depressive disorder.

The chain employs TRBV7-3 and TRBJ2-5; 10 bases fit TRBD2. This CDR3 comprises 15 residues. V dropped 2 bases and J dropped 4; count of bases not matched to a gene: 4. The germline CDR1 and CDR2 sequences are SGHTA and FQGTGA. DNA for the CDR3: TGTGCCAGCAGCTTACAAGCGGGGGGGCGAGAGACCCAGTACTTC. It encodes CASSLQAGGRETQYF. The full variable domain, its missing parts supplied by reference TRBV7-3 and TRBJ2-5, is GAGVSQTPSNKVTEKGKYVELRCDPISGHTALYWYRQSLGQGPEFLIYFQGTGAADDSGLPNDRFFAVRPEGSVSTLKIQRTERGDSAVYLCASSLQAGGRETQYFGPGTRLLVL.

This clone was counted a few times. The CDR3: CASSLAGARGYGYTF. CDR3 bases: TGCGCCAGCAGCTTGGCGGGGGCGCGAGGCTATGGCTACACCTTC. The V call is TRBV5-1, the J call TRBJ1-2, with a possible D match to TRBD1 (6 bases). The V end was cut by 0 bases, the J end by 4 bases, with 13 bases between. There are 15 residues in the CDR3. Germline CDR1 SGHRS, CDR2 YFSETQ.

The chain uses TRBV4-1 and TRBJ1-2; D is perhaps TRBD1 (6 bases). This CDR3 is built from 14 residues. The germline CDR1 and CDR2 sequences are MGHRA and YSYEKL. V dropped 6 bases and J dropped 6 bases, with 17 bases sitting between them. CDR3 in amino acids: CASRPRGGSDGYTF. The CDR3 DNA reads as TGCGCCAGCAGGCCTCGGGGGGGCTCGGATGGCTACACCTTC.

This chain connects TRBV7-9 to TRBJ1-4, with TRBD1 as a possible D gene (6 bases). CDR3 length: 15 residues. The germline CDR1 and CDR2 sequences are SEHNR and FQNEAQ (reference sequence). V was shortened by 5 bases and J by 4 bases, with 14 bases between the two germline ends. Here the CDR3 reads CASSALQGLNEKLFF. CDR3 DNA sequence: TGTGCCAGCAGCGCGCTACAGGGACTTAATGAAAAACTGTTTTTT.

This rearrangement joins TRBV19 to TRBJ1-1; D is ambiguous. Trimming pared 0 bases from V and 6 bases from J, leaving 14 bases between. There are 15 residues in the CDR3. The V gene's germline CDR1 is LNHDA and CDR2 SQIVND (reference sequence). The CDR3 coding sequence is TGTGCCAGTAGTATAGATCTAAGAGGGCGCGCTGAAGCTTTCTTT. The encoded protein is CASSIDLRGRAEAFF.

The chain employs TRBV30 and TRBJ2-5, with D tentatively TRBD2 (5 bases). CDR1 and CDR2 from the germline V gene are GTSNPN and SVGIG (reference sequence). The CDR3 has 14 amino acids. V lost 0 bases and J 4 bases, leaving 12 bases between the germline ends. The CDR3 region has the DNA TGTGCCTGGAGTGTACGAGGCGGGCGAGAGACCCAGTACTTC. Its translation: CAWSVRGGRETQYF.

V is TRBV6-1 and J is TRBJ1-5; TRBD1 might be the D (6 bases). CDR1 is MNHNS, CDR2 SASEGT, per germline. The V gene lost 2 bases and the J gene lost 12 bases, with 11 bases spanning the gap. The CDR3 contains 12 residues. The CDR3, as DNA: TGTGCCAGCAGTGAACAGGGGATAGACCAGCATTTT. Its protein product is CASSEQGIDQHF.

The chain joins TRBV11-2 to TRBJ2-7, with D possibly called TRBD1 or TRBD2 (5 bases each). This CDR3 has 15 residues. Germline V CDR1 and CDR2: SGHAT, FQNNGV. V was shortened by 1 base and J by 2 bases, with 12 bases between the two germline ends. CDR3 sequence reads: CASSLVGGGTYEQYF. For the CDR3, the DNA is TGTGCCAGCAGCTTAGTAGGTGGGGGTACCTACGAGCAGTACTTC.

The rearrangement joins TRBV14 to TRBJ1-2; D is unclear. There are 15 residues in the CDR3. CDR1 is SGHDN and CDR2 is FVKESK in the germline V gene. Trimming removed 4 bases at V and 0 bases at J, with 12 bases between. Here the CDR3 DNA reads TGTGCCAGCAGCCCCTCATGGACTGCTAACTATGGCTACACCTTC. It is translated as CASSPSWTANYGYTF. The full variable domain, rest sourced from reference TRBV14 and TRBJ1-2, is EAGVTQFPSHSVIEKGQTVTLRCDPISGHDNLYWYRRVMGKEIKFLLHFVKESKQDESGMPNNRFLAERTGGTYSTLKVQPAELEDSGVYFCASSPSWTANYGYTFGSGTRLTVV.

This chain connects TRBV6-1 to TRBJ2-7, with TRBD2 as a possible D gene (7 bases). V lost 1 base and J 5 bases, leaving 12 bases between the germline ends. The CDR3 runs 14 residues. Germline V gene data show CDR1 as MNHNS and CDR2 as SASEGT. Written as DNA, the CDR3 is TGTGCCAGCAGTGAAGGGGGAGGGGGGGACGAGCAGTACTTC. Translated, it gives CASSEGGGGDEQYF.

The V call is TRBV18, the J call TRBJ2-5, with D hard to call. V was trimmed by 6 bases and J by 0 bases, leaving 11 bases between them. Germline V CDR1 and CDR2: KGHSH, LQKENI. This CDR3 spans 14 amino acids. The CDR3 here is CASSWVGNQETQYF. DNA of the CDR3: TGTGCCAGCTCTTGGGTGGGCAACCAAGAGACCCAGTACTTC.

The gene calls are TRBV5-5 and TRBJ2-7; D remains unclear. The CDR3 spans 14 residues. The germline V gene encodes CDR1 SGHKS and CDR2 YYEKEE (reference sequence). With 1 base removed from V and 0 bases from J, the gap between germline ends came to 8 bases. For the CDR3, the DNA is TGTGCCAGCAGCTTGAGCACCGACTCCTACGAGCAGTACTTC. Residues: CASSLSTDSYEQYF.

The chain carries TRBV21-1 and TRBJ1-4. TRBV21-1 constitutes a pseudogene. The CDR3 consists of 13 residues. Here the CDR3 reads CASSKEGGEKLFF. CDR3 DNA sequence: TGTGCCAGCAGCAAAGAGGGGGGTGAAAAACTGTTTTTT.

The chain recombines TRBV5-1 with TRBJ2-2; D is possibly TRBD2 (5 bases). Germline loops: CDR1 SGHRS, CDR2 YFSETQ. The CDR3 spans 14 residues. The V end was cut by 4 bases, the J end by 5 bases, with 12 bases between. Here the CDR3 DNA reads TGCGCCAGCAGCCCGGACTTCGCGACCGGGGAGCTGTTTTTT. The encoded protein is CASSPDFATGELFF.

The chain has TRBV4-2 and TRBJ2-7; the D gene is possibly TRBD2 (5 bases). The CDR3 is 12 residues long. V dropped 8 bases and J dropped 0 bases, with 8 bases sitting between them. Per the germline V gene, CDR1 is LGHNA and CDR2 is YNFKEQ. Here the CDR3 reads CASSGNSYEQYF. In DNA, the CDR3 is TGTGCCAGCTCGGGGAACTCCTACGAGCAGTACTTC.

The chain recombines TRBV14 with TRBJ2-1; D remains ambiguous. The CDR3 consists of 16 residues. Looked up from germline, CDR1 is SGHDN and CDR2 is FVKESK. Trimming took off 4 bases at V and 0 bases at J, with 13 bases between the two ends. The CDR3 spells CASSPVGWDSYNEQFF. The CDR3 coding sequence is TGTGCCAGCAGCCCTGTTGGGTGGGACTCCTACAATGAGCAGTTCTTC.

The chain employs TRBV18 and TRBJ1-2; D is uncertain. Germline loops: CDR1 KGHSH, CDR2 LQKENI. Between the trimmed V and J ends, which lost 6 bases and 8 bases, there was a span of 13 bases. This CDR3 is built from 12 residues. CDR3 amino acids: CASSQREGGYTF. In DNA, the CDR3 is TGTGCCAGCTCCCAAAGGGAGGGAGGCTACACCTTC.

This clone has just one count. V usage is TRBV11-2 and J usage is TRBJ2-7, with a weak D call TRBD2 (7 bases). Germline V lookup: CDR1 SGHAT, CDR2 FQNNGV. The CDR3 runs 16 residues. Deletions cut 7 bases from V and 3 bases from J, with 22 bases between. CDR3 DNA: TGTGCCAGCACTCACCGGGGGGCAGGGACCTACTACGAGCAGTACTTC. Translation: CASTHRGAGTYYEQYF.

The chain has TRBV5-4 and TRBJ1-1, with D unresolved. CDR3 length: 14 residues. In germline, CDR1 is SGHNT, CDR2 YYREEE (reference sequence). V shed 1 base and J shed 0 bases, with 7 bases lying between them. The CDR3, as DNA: TGTGCCAGCAGCTTGCTGGGTATGAACACTGAAGCTTTCTTT. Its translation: CASSLLGMNTEAFF.

The CDR3, as DNA: TGTGCCAGCAGTTACTCGGGGACAGGGAATTCACCCCTCCACTTT. This encodes CASSYSGTGNSPLHF. This chain joins TRBV6-6 and TRBJ1-6; 9 bases fit TRBD1. The V segment lost 0 bases and the J segment 7 bases; nucleotides outside the gene matches: 1. CDR1 is MNHNY and CDR2 is SVGAGI in the germline V gene (reference sequence). CDR3 length: 15 residues.

As DNA, the CDR3 is TGTGCCAGCAGTGAGCGGGGTGGTGGCTACACCTTC. Amino acid sequence: CASSERGGGYTF. The chain employs TRBV2 and TRBJ1-2, with D unresolved. V lost 3 bases and J lost 7, with 9 bases in between. This CDR3 spans 12 amino acids. Germline CDR1 SNHLY, CDR2 FYNNEI.

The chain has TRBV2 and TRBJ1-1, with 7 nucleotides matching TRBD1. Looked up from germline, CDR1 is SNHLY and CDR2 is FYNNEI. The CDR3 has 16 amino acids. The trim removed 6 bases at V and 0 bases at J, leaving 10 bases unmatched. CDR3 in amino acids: CASRRQGRVMNTEAFF. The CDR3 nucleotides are TGTGCCAGCAGAAGACAGGGTAGGGTCATGAACACTGAAGCTTTCTTT.

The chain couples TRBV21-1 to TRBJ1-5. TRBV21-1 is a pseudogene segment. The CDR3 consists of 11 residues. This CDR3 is CASGDSQPQHF. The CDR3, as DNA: TGTGCCAGCGGTGACTCTCAGCCCCAGCATTTT.

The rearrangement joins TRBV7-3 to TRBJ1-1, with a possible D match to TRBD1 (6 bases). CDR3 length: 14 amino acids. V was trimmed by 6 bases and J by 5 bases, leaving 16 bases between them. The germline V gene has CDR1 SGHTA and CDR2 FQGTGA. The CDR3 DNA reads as TGTGCCAGCAGGCCCCTCGGGGGCGGGACTGAAGCTTTCTTT. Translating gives CASRPLGGGTEAFF.

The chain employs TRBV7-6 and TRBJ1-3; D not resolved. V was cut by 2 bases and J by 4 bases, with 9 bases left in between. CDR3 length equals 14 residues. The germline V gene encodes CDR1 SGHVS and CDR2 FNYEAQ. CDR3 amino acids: CASSLRPSGNTIYF. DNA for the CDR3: TGTGCCAGCAGCTTAAGACCTAGCGGAAACACCATATATTTT.

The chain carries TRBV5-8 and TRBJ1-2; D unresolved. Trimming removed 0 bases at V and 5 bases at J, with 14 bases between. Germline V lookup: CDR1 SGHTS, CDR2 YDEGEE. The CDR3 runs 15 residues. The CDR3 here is CASSLDVLGRYGYTF. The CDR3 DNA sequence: TGTGCCAGCAGCTTGGACGTTCTCGGGAGATATGGCTACACCTTC.

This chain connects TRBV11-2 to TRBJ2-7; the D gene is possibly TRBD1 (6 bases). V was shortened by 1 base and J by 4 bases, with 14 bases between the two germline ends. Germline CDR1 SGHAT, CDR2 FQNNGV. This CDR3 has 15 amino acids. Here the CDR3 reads CASSLVPQGSYEQYF. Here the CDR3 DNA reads TGTGCCAGCAGCTTAGTCCCACAGGGATCATACGAGCAGTACTTC.

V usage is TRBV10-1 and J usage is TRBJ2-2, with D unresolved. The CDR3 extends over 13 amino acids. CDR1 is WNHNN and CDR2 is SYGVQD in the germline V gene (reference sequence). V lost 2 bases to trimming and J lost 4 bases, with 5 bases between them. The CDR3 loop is CASSETVTGELFF. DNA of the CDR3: TGCGCCAGCAGTGAGACCGTCACCGGGGAGCTGTTTTTT.

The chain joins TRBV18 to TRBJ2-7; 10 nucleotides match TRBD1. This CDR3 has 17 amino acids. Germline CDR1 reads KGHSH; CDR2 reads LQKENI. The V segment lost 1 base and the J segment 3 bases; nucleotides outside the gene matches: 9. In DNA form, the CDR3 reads TGTGCCAGCTCACCACTTATCGGACAGGGGGAGCTCTACGAGCAGTACTTC. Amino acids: CASSPLIGQGELYEQYF.